This entry describes one T cell receptor beta chain. Without a recorded count, this clonotype is taken to be medium-sized (0.01 to 0.1%) from its frequency. It lacks a known antigen. The source of the sample is a study of T cells in severe cutaneous drug reactions (dated by TCRdb to the late 2010s). Context from the whole study: Patients were recruited between about 2011 and 2019 from Taiwan, Thailand and a European registry network. Only patients with a probable or definite SJS/TEN or DRESS diagnosis by RegiSCAR criteria were enrolled. The Naranjo algorithm and the ALDEN drug causality algorithm were used to identify the culprit drug. Patients in either the acute or the recovery stage provided biological samples, such as blister fluids/cells and PBMC. Bulk TCR sequencing was combined with single-cell sequencing, quantitative PCR validation, functional assays and transgenic mouse experiments. The libraries were made with iRepertoire multiplex PCR, and the authors referred to a comparison in which iRepertoire and 5' RACE methods, with or without UMI, captured abundant clonotypes to a similar degree. The paper as a whole reports these results and caveats: The authors noted that whether the public TCR generalizes to SJS/TEN caused by other drugs still needs further study. A public TCRbeta CDR3, present at a mean of roughly 14% in all seven CBZ-SJS/TEN blister samples, was undetectable or scarce in PBMC from tolerant controls and healthy donors. CBZ-SJS/TEN patients showed strongly increased TRBV12-4 usage, with an average of about 32% in blister cells and roughly 5% in PBMC.

The donors whose samples were sequenced had carbamazepine-induced Stevens-Johnson syndrome or toxic epidermal necrolysis (CBZ-SJS/TEN). Peripheral blood repertoires came from CBZ-SJS/TEN patients of Han Chinese (roughly 5) and European (about six) origin. To search for drug-specific clonotypes, the T cell receptor repertoires of patients with drug-induced severe cutaneous adverse reactions were profiled by next-generation sequencing. RNA was isolated from either blister cells of skin lesions or peripheral blood mononuclear cells. For both bulk and single-cell sequencing, libraries were prepared with the iRepertoire multiplex PCR system using TCR subtype-specific primers. Bulk TCR beta libraries were generated by multiplex PCR with primers targeting V, D and J gene regions. Roughly 95-550 ng of RNA per sample served as input for bulk TCR library preparation. An Illumina MiSeq was used to sequence bulk TCR beta amplicons. Turning to the authors' computational methods: Sample misassignments and low-quality sequencing reads were filtered out during quality control steps. The CDR3 was defined as the amino acids lying between the Y[YFLI]C motif of the V gene and the [FW]GXGT motif of the J segment. The IMGT database was followed for TRBV and TRBJ gene assignments and CDR3 clonotypes. For each sample, TRBV expression was normalized against the mean for the same gene in PBMC from approximately 44 healthy donors. Once TCRdb had reprocessed the reads, it stored one entry per CDR3 protein sequence and supplied no DNA. TCRdb's processing, not the authors', yielded these V and J calls. The sample table gives approximately 5,500 distinct CDR3 sequences. The ten biggest clones cover approximately 15% of the sample.

From a lookup of the germline V gene, CDR1 and CDR2 are SGHVS and FQNEAQ. The CDR3 covers 16 residues, taking in both the cysteine and the phenylalanine. DNA for this receptor is not on file. The rearrangement combines TRBV7-8 with TRBJ1-1; TCRdb's D call of TRBD1 is untestable without DNA. Sequencing used PBMCs. The clonotype was recovered from a human donor with a severe cutaneous adverse drug reaction. The CDR3 protein is CASSSPQGNRNTEAFF.